This TCR beta chain stems from a study of human T cells and chemical hapten exposure. The sample holds many counts of this clonotype. Time point indicated: healthy volunteer bleed at 6 weeks. Unfractionated whole blood was the source from which total RNA was extracted. TCRdb itself ran the RACE reads through MiXCR, one entry per CDR3 protein. Of about 80,000 distinct CDR3 sequences in the sample, about 9.2% are singletons; the top ten hold 1.5% to 2%. Material: whole blood. The TCR comes from a female donor in good health. Some clones in this sample may be carry-over from other donors' samples.

The CDR3 loop is CASSQDRRKRDSRDEQYF. CDR3 in DNA: TGTGCCAGCAGCCAAGATCGGAGAAAAAGGGACAGTCGGGACGAGCAGTACTTC. The chain couples TRBV3-1 to TRBJ2-7, with TRBD1 matching over 7 bases. V shed 0 bases, J shed 5 bases, and the junction held 16 bases outside the gene matches. The CDR3 consists of 18 residues. Germline assignment: CDR1 LGHDT and CDR2 YNNKEL (reference sequence).